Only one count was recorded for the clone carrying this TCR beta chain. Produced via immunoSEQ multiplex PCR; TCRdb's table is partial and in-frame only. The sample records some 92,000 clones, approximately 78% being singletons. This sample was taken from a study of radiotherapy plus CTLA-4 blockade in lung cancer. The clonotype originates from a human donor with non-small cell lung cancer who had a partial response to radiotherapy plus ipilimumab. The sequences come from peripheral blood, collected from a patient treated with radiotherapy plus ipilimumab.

CDR3 sequence reads: CASSEGQGALSGANVLTF. CDR3 in DNA: TGTGCCAGCAGCGAAGGACAGGGCGCCCTCTCTGGGGCCAACGTCCTGACTTTC. The chain couples TRBV5-4 to TRBJ2-6, with TRBD1 identical over 8 bases. Losses at the gene ends were 4 bases for V and 0 bases for J; bases not matched to a gene: 9. The CDR3 loop spans 18 amino acids. Germline V gives CDR1 SGHNT, CDR2 YYREEE (reference sequence). The full variable domain, with the rest looked up from reference TRBV5-4 and TRBJ2-6, is ETGVTQSPTHLIKTRGQQVTLRCSSQSGHNTVSWYQQALGQGPQFIFQYYREEENGRGNFPPRFSGLQFPNYSSELNVNALELDDSALYLCASSEGQGALSGANVLTFGAGSRLTVL.